Listed below are T cell receptor beta chains from one sample, sequenced in a study of PD-1 blockade in mismatch repair-deficient tumors. Assay: immunoSEQ multiplex PCR; the TCRdb copy retains only in-frame clones and omits some. The sample holds 120,000 or so clones, around 86% seen once. The input for sequencing was peripheral blood, taken 44 weeks after starting pembrolizumab. All receptors derive from an adult with mismatch repair-deficient cancer. The conserved cysteine and the conserved F or W are not part of the CDR3 here.

v_call	j_call	cdr3_aa
TRBV5-1	TRBJ2-3	ASSLVGGGRTDTQY
TRBV7-9	TRBJ1-1	ASSLYRDEAF
TRBV7-2	TRBJ2-7	ASSSPPGLAGNPYEQY
TRBV7-2	TRBJ2-7	ASSLAVGTDAYEQY
TRBV13	TRBJ2-7	ASSLGVRQGTSYEQY
TRBV11-3	TRBJ2-7	ASSTHGLAEYEQY
TRBV6-1	TRBJ1-2	ASSRGLGYT
TRBV4-1	TRBJ2-1	ASSQVSGYEQF
TRBV28	TRBJ2-2	ASSFRRSANTGELF
TRBV7-7	TRBJ2-6	ASNLRVTGANVLT
TRBV29-1	TRBJ2-4	SVDWGNIQY
TRBV29-1	TRBJ2-1	SAGDTFNEQF
TRBV7-3	TRBJ2-3	ASSKRGTADTQY
TRBV4-2	TRBJ2-1	ASSQVRTSGGSSYNEQF
TRBV28	TRBJ1-1	ASTRQGRYGAF
TRBV5-1	TRBJ2-6	ASSLTWVGANVLT
TRBV5-4	TRBJ2-7	ASSPSGHSYEQY
TRBV6-1	TRBJ2-7	ASGQSGSYEQY
TRBV28	TRBJ2-7	ASSILPLKTGAYLVQY
TRBV15	TRBJ2-7	ATSRDTAGSYEQY
TRBV4-1	TRBJ2-5	ASSVDGETQY
TRBV6-6	TRBJ2-1	ASRRTGGGNEQF